Listed below are T cell receptor beta chains from one sample, sequenced in a study of control samples from healthy donors and cancer patients. TCRdb keeps only in-frame clones here, not all; method: immunoSEQ multiplex PCR. The top ten hold roughly 15% of the sample, which has some 170,000 clones, roughly 94% seen once. Sequencing was done on a sample of PBMCs. Receptors originate from a man aged 55 to 70 with colorectal cancer. Each CDR3 is given with its conserved first and last residue. D genes are given only for firm matches. A clone size is listed for some rows: how often the clone was seen (once, few, many), or a class if it is expanded.

clone_size j_call d_call v_call cdr3_aa
- TRBJ2-2 - TRBV27 CASSFLFGTGELFF
once TRBJ2-7 - TRBV27 CASSSRRGEQYF
- TRBJ2-2 TRBD1 TRBV28 CANRGSTGELFF
- TRBJ2-5 - TRBV19 CASSIAPGLTGETQYF
- TRBJ2-3 - TRBV29-1 CSVDGTPADTQYF
- TRBJ2-7 TRBD2 TRBV4-1 CASRGDVGGEQYF
- TRBJ1-5 - TRBV29-1 CSVRTRNNQPQHF
- TRBJ1-1 - TRBV19 CASRPLAGYTNTEAFF
- TRBJ2-7 TRBD2 TRBV7-9 CASSLAEGRVYEQYF
once TRBJ2-7 TRBD1 TRBV6-5 CASSYEGTGGSYEQYF
once TRBJ1-1 - TRBV7-9 CASSLPGTTLTEAFF
- TRBJ1-3 - TRBV14 CASSQNPGGNTIYF
- TRBJ2-7 - TRBV11-2 CASLGRGAYEQYF
- TRBJ2-2 - TRBV7-6 CASSFGGGGRPLELFF
- TRBJ2-7 TRBD1 TRBV7-2 CASSFGTGAYEQYF
- TRBJ2-5 - TRBV18 CASSRGTVQETQYF
- TRBJ2-2 - TRBV19 CASSPLRTNTGELFF
- TRBJ2-3 - TRBV2 CASLPRSDTQYF
- TRBJ1-6 - TRBV11-2 CASSLGGTGNSPLHF
- TRBJ2-7 TRBD2 TRBV6-5 CASSYGRGILGEQYF
- TRBJ2-5 - TRBV27 CASSPSTTSRKETQYF
once TRBJ1-5 - TRBV6-5 CASCFWNQPQHF
- TRBJ1-3 TRBD1 TRBV6-5 CASRGQLTSGNTIYF
- TRBJ2-7 - TRBV6-2/TRBV6-3 CASSWTMEEQYF
- TRBJ1-1 TRBD1 TRBV7-9 CASSSDRVVNTEAFF
- TRBJ1-2 TRBD1 TRBV2 CASSVGQGLHGYTF